The 26 T cell receptor beta chains reported below all come from one sample, sequenced in a study of Ad26.COV2.S vaccination and SARS-CoV-2 variants (dated by TCRdb to the early 2020s). The library was generated by the immunoSEQ multiplex PCR assay. This immuneACCESS table, as held by TCRdb, lists in-frame sequences with V and J called but not all clones. Of the missing ones, under half trace to an unresolved V gene in checked studies; the others have no known cause. The sample has hundreds of thousands of clones on record, 89% of them singletons. About 2.4% of the sample lies in the top ten. The treatment or condition label, read with the paper, signifies: about 20 received Ad26.COV2.S at low or high dose, single or two shots; 5 received placebo; per-sample allocation not given. For vaccine and placebo recipients, the sequenced repertoires came from samples collected on day 63 after the first injection.

The sequencing used peripheral blood, collected in a trial of Ad26.COV2.S vaccine versus placebo. The source is a person aged 18-65 years who received the Ad26.COV2.S COVID-19 vaccine or a placebo.

The chain recombines TRBV28 with TRBJ2-1, with TRBD2 as a possible D gene (6 bases). V lost 5 bases, J lost 6 bases, and 23 bases lay in between. The CDR3 runs 17 residues. Looked up from germline, CDR1 is MDHEN and CDR2 is SYDVKM. The CDR3 spells CASSPNVGTRPRNEQFF. The CDR3 DNA sequence: TGTGCCAGCAGTCCGAACGTCGGGACTCGTCCCCGCAATGAGCAGTTCTTC.

In DNA, the CDR3 is TGTGCCAGCAGCACCCAACGGGGACCCTACGAGCAGTACGTC. The encoded protein is CASSTQRGPYEQYV. V and J are TRBV27 and TRBJ2-7, with D perhaps TRBD1 or TRBD2 (5 bases each). The germline CDR1 and CDR2 sequences are MNHEY and SMNVEV (reference sequence). V dropped 6 bases and J dropped 2 bases, with 14 bases sitting between them. This CDR3 has 14 residues.

The rearrangement joins TRBV10-3 to TRBJ2-5; D ambiguous. Trimming removed 7 bases at V and 0 bases at J, with 9 bases between. Germline V gene lookup returns CDR1 ENHRY and CDR2 SYGVKD. The CDR3 contains 13 residues. The CDR3, as DNA: TGTGCCATCAAGCAGATGTACCAAGAGACCCAGTACTTC. Amino acid sequence: CAIKQMYQETQYF.

DNA for the CDR3: TGTGCCTGGAGTCGGCTGTGGGGAGCGAACAATGAGCAGTTCTTC. Protein product: CAWSRLWGANNEQFF. J is TRBJ2-1 and V is TRBV30; tentatively, D is TRBD2 (5 bases). CDR3 length equals 15 residues. Germline assignment: CDR1 GTSNPN and CDR2 SVGIG (reference sequence). V shed 2 bases and J shed 5 bases, with 16 bases lying between them.

The V call is TRBV7-2, the J call TRBJ2-7; maybe TRBD1 (6 bases). V lost 1 base to trimming and J lost 2 bases, with 12 bases between them. Germline CDR1 SGHTA, CDR2 FQGNSA. This CDR3 spans 15 amino acids. The CDR3 region has the DNA TGTGCCAGCAGCTTAGGTCCGGCAGGGGCCTACGAGCAGTACTTC. Translation: CASSLGPAGAYEQYF.

The chain joins TRBV18 to TRBJ2-1, with D uncertain. The CDR3 runs 11 residues. Trimming left V 3 bases short and J 8 bases short, with 5 bases between. Germline loops: CDR1 KGHSH, CDR2 LQKENI. CDR3 loop: CASSPTYEQFF. In nucleotides, the CDR3 is TGTGCCAGCTCACCTACATATGAGCAGTTCTTC.

This chain joins TRBV2 and TRBJ1-4; 7 nucleotides agree with TRBD1. This CDR3 is 15 amino acids long. The V and J ends lost 2 bases and 11 bases, in that order; junction bases with no gene match: 11. Germline-derived CDR1 and CDR2 are SNHLY and FYNNEI. CDR3 region: CASSEMSGQVGKLFF. DNA for the CDR3: TGTGCCAGCAGTGAAATGAGTGGACAGGTGGGGAAACTGTTTTTT.

The chain uses TRBV2 and TRBJ1-2; possibly TRBD1 for D (5 bases). Per germline, CDR1 SNHLY and CDR2 FYNNEI. CDR3 size: 11 residues. The V end lost 6 bases, the J end lost 8 bases, and 10 bases lay between the germline ends. The CDR3 region is CASRWGGGYTF. Written as DNA, the CDR3 is TGTGCCAGCAGGTGGGGCGGCGGCTACACCTTC.

This clone was seen a few times. The rearrangement links TRBV7-8 to TRBJ2-1; D is possibly TRBD2 (6 bases). This CDR3 has 13 residues. V gave up 4 bases and J gave up 8 bases, with 12 bases separating them. Germline V gives CDR1 SGHVS, CDR2 FQNEAQ. Here the CDR3 reads CASSSLGGYEQFF. The DNA of the CDR3 is TGTGCCAGCAGCTCGCTGGGAGGCTATGAGCAGTTCTTC.

The chain recombines TRBV15 with TRBJ2-7; D remains ambiguous. Trimming took off 0 bases at V and 4 bases at J, with 4 bases between the two ends. The CDR3 totals 12 residues. CDR1 is LNHNV, CDR2 YYDKDF, per germline (reference sequence). DNA of the CDR3: TGTGCCACCAGCAGAGATTTTTACGAGCAGTACTTC. This translates into CATSRDFYEQYF.

V and J are TRBV7-2 and TRBJ1-4; maybe TRBD1 (5 bases). Germline V gene data show CDR1 as SGHTA and CDR2 as FQGNSA. CDR3 size: 16 residues. The germline V and J ends were trimmed by 8 bases and 4 bases, with 20 bases remaining between them. CDR3 sequence: CASRRQGGLVNEKLFF. The CDR3 region has the DNA TGTGCCAGCCGCCGGCAGGGAGGTTTGGTTAATGAAAAACTGTTTTTT.

This rearrangement joins TRBV5-1 to TRBJ1-2, with a weak D call TRBD1 (6 bases). Germline-derived CDR1 and CDR2 are SGHRS and YFSETQ. The CDR3 length is 15 residues. The ends were cut back, 4 bases at V and 8 bases at J, with 21 bases in the middle. The DNA of the CDR3 is TGCGCCAGCAGCATGTACCAGGCAGGGGTGTTAGGCTACACCTTC. Residues: CASSMYQAGVLGYTF.

V gene TRBV28 combines with J gene TRBJ2-1, with TRBD1 matching 11 bases. Per the germline V gene, CDR1 is MDHEN and CDR2 is SYDVKM. J gave up 8 bases and V 3 bases, and 9 bases lay outside the gene matches. This CDR3 is 16 amino acids long. CDR3 nucleotides: TGTGCCAGCAGTTTCCTGCCGGGACAGGGGGACCATGAGCAGTTCTTC. It specifies CASSFLPGQGDHEQFF.

The V call is TRBV12-5, the J call TRBJ2-5; D may be TRBD1 (5 bases). V lost 3 bases and J lost 2, with 10 bases in between. Germline V gene lookup returns CDR1 LGHNT and CDR2 FRNRAP. The CDR3 consists of 14 residues. The CDR3 reads CASGLGVSQETQYF. DNA for the CDR3: TGTGCTAGTGGTTTAGGGGTTTCACAAGAGACCCAGTACTTC.

The chain recombines TRBV28 with TRBJ2-2; D may be TRBD1 or TRBD2 (6 bases each). The V end was cut by 1 base, the J end by 2 bases, with 20 bases between. Germline loops: CDR1 MDHEN, CDR2 SYDVKM. CDR3 length: 19 amino acids. In nucleotides, the CDR3 is TGTGCCAGCAGTTTATTAAGGGGTGAGGGGGGCGAAAACACCGGGGAGCTGTTTTTT. It specifies CASSLLRGEGGENTGELFF.

V usage is TRBV6-7 and J usage is TRBJ2-7; no reliable D call. TRBV6-7 is reported as an ORF; its role is uncertain. Trimming removed 4 bases from V and 7 bases from J, with 11 bases in between. The CDR3 consists of 12 residues. The CDR3 reads CASSSALGEQYF. DNA of the CDR3: TGTGCCAGCAGTTCAGCTTTGGGAGAGCAGTACTTC.

This clone has a single count. The V and J genes are TRBV5-4 and TRBJ1-6; D perhaps matches TRBD1 (6 bases). CDR1 and CDR2 from the germline V gene are SGHNT and YYREEE (reference sequence). The CDR3 is made up of 16 amino acids. V was clipped by 0 bases and J by 6 bases, with 13 bases between them. CDR3 coding DNA: TGTGCCAGCAGCTTGGGGGGGGGCACACTTAATTCACCCCTCCACTTT. Protein: CASSLGGGTLNSPLHF.

The rearrangement joins TRBV5-1 to TRBJ2-2, with a possible D match to TRBD2 (6 bases). Trimming pared 3 bases from V and 4 bases from J, leaving 10 bases between. Germline loops: CDR1 SGHRS, CDR2 YFSETQ. CDR3 length: 14 residues. The CDR3 loop is CASSSPGGTGELFF. CDR3 in DNA: TGCGCCAGCAGCTCACCCGGGGGCACCGGGGAGCTGTTTTTT. The variable domain in full, with the rest retrieved from reference TRBV5-1 and TRBJ2-2, is KAGVTQTPRYLIKTRGQQVTLSCSPISGHRSVSWYQQTPGQGLQFLFEYFSETQRNKGNFPGRFSGRQFSNSRSEMNVSTLELGDSALYLCASSSPGGTGELFFGEGSRLTVL.

The CDR3 sequence: CASSSGWNTGELFF. DNA for the CDR3: TGTGCCAGCAGTTCAGGGTGGAACACCGGGGAGCTGTTTTTT. This rearrangement joins TRBV28 to TRBJ2-2, with TRBD1 as a possible D gene (5 bases). The CDR3 totals 14 residues. Germline assignment: CDR1 MDHEN and CDR2 SYDVKM. Trimming stripped 4 bases from V and 1 base from J, with 7 bases between.

The chain carries TRBV19 and TRBJ2-5; 14 bases line up with TRBD2. This CDR3 has 17 amino acids. Germline loops: CDR1 LNHDA, CDR2 SQIVND (reference sequence). Trimming removed 3 bases from V and 1 base from J; junction bases left unmatched: 4. The CDR3 nucleotides are TGTGCCAGTAGTATTAGGGGACTAGCGGGGGTCCAAGAGACCCAGTACTTC. The encoded protein is CASSIRGLAGVQETQYF.

The rearrangement uses TRBV20-1 and TRBJ1-2; 10 bases map to TRBD1. Germline V gene data show CDR1 as DFQATT and CDR2 as SNEGSKA (reference sequence). This CDR3 is built from 10 residues. The CDR3 DNA reads TGCAGGGGGACAGGGGTTGGCTACACCTTC. Encoded protein: CRGTGVGYTF.

About this clone: The sample has other DNA sequences that encode this CDR3 too. The V gene is TRBV2, the J gene TRBJ1-5; the match to TRBD1 covers 7 bases. The V gene's germline CDR1 is SNHLY and CDR2 FYNNEI. The CDR3 contains 12 residues. The V segment lost 8 bases and the J segment 4 bases; nucleotides outside the gene matches: 2. The CDR3 sequence: CASSQGNQPQHF. DNA for the CDR3: TGTGCCAGCTCACAGGGGAATCAGCCCCAGCATTTT.

For this clone: Within the sample, other DNA sequences also encode this same CDR3. The rearrangement joins TRBV9 to TRBJ2-3, with D perhaps TRBD2 (5 bases). Trimming removed 0 bases at V and 0 bases at J, with 5 bases between. Germline CDR1 reads SGDLS; CDR2 reads YYNGEE. CDR3 length: 14 residues. The CDR3 sequence is CASSVGGSTDTQYF. In nucleotides, the CDR3 is TGTGCCAGCAGCGTAGGCGGGAGCACAGATACGCAGTATTTT.

V and J are TRBV4-3 and TRBJ1-1; D gene uncertain. Trimming stripped 1 base from V and 0 bases from J, with 9 bases between. This CDR3 has 15 amino acids. Germline CDR1 LGHNA, CDR2 YSLEER. The CDR3 DNA sequence: TGCGCCAGCAGCCAAGTGTCAGCGATGAACACTGAAGCTTTCTTT. Its protein product is CASSQVSAMNTEAFF.

The chain uses TRBV4-3 and TRBJ2-1; D is unresolved. With 1 base removed from V and 3 bases from J, the gap between germline ends came to 10 bases. CDR3 length: 15 residues. Per the germline V gene, CDR1 is LGHNA and CDR2 is YSLEER. The CDR3 spells CASSQVPGGYNEQFF. The CDR3 nucleotides are TGCGCCAGCAGCCAAGTACCAGGCGGCTACAATGAGCAGTTCTTC.

The V and J genes are TRBV9 and TRBJ1-6; D ambiguous. From germline, CDR1 is SGDLS and CDR2 YYNGEE. This CDR3 spans 14 amino acids. The ends were cut back, 0 bases at V and 9 bases at J, with 10 bases in the middle. CDR3 in DNA: TGTGCCAGCAGCGTAGTAGACACCGGTTCACCCCTCCACTTT. Translated: CASSVVDTGSPLHF.